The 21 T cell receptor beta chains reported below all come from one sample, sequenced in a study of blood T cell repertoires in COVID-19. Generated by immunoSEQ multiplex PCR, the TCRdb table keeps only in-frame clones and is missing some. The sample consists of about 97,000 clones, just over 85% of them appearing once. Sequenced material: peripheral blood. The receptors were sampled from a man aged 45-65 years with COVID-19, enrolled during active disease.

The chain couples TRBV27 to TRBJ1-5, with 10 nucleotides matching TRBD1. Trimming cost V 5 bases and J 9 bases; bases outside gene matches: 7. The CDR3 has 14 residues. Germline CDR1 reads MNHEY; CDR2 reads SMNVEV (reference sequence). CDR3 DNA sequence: TGTGCCAGCAGTCCAGGGACAGGGGATGGGCCCCAGCATTTT. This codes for CASSPGTGDGPQHF.

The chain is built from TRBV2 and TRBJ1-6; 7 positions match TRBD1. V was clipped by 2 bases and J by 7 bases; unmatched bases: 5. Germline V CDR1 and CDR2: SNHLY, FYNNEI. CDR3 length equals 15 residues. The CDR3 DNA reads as TGTGCCAGCAGTGAACGACAGGGTATGAATTCACCCCTCCACTTT. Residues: CASSERQGMNSPLHF.

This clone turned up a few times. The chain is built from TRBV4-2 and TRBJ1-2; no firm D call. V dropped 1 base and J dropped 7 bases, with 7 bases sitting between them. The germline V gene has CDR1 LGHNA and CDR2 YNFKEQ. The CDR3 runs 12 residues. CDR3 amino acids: CASSQVEGGYTF. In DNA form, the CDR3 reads TGTGCCAGCAGCCAAGTCGAGGGTGGCTACACCTTC.

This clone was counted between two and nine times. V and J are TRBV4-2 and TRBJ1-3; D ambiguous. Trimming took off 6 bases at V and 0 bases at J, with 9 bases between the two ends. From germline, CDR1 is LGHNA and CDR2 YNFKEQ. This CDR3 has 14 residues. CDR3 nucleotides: TGTGCCAGCAGGGGTCGGGGCTCTGGAAACACCATATATTTT. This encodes CASRGRGSGNTIYF.

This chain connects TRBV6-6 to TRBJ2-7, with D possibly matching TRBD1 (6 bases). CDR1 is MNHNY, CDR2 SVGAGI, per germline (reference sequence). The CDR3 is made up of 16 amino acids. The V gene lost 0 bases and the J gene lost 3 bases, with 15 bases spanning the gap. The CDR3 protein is CASSYSTGFSNYEQYF. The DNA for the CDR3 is TGTGCCAGCAGTTACTCAACAGGGTTCAGTAACTACGAGCAGTACTTC.

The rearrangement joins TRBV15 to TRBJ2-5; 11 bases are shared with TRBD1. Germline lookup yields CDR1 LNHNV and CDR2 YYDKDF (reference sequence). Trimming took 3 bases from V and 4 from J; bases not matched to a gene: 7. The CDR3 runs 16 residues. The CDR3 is CATSSGGQGAGETQYF. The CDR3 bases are TGTGCCACCAGCAGTGGCGGACAGGGGGCTGGAGAGACCCAGTACTTC.

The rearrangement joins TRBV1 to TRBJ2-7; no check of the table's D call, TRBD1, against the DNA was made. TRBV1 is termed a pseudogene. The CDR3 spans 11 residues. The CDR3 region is CTSSHTYEQYF. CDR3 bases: TGCACCAGCAGCCACACATACGAGCAGTACTTC.

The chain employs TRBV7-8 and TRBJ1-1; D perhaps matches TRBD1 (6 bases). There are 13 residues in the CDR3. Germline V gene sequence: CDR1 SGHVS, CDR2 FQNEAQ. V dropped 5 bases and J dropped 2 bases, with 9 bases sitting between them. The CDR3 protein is CASSPQGNTEAFF. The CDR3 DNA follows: TGTGCCAGCAGCCCACAGGGTAACACTGAAGCTTTCTTT.

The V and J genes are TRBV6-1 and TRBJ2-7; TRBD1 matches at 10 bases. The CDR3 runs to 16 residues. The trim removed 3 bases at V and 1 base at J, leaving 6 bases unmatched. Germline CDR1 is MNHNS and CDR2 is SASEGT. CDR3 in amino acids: CASSDIRDRGSYEQYF. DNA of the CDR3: TGTGCCAGCAGTGATATCCGGGACAGGGGATCCTACGAGCAGTACTTC.

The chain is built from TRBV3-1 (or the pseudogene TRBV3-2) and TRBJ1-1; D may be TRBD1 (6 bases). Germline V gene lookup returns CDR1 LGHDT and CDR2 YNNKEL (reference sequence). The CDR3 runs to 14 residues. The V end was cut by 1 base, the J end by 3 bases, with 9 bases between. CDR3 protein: CASSQGGRDTEAFF. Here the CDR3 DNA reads TGTGCCAGCAGCCAAGGGGGGCGGGACACTGAAGCTTTCTTT.

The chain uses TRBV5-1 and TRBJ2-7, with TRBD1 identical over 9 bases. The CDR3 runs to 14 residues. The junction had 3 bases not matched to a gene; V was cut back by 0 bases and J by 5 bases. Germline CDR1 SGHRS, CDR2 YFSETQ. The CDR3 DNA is TGCGCCAGCAGCTTGGACAGGGGGCATCACGAGCAGTACTTC. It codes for CASSLDRGHHEQYF. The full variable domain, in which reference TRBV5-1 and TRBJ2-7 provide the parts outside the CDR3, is KAGVTQTPRYLIKTRGQQVTLSCSPISGHRSVSWYQQTPGQGLQFLFEYFSETQRNKGNFPGRFSGRQFSNSRSEMNVSTLELGDSALYLCASSLDRGHHEQYFGPGTRLTVT.

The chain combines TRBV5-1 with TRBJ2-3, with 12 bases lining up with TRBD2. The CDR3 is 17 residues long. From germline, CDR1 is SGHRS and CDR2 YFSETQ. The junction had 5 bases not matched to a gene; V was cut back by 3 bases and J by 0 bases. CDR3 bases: TGCGCCAGCAGCTGGACTAGCGGGGTCACTAGCACAGATACGCAGTATTTT. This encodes CASSWTSGVTSTDTQYF.

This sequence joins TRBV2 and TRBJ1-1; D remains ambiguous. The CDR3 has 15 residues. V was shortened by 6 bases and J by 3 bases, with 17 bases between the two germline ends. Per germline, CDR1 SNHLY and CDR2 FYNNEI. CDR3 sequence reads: CASRESPLRDTEAFF. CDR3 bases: TGTGCCAGCAGAGAGTCGCCCCTTCGGGACACTGAAGCTTTCTTT.

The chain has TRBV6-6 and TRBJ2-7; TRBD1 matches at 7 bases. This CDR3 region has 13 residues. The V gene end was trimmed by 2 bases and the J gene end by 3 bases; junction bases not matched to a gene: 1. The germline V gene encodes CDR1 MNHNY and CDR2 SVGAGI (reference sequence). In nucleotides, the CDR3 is TGTGCCAGCAGTTACGACAGGGTCTACGAGCAGTACTTC. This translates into CASSYDRVYEQYF.

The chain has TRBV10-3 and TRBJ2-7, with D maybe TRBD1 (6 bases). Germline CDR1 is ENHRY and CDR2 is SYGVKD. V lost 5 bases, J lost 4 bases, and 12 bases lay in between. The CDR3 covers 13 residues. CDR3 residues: CAISTSQGYEQYF. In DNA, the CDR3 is TGTGCCATCAGTACCTCACAGGGTTACGAGCAGTACTTC.

The chain's CDR3 is CASSLTGGSYEQYF. CDR3 nucleotides: TGTGCCAGCAGCCTGACAGGGGGCTCCTACGAGCAGTACTTC. The chain combines TRBV7-2 with TRBJ2-7, with 9 bases that match TRBD1. The V and J ends lost 5 bases and 0 bases, in that order; junction bases with no gene match: 2. Germline values: CDR1 SGHTA, CDR2 FQGNSA. The CDR3 loop spans 14 amino acids. The full variable domain, its missing parts supplied by reference TRBV7-2 and TRBJ2-7, is GAGVSQSPSNKVTEKGKDVELRCDPISGHTALYWYRQSLGQGLEFLIYFQGNSAPDKSGLPSDRFSAERTGGSVSTLTIQRTQQEDSAVYLCASSLTGGSYEQYFGPGTRLTVT.

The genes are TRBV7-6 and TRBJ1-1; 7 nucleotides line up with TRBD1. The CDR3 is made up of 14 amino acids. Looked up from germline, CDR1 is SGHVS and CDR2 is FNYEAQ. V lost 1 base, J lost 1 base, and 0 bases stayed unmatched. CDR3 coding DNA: TGTGCCAGCAGCTTAGGACAGGGGAACACTGAAGCTTTCTTT. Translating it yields CASSLGQGNTEAFF.

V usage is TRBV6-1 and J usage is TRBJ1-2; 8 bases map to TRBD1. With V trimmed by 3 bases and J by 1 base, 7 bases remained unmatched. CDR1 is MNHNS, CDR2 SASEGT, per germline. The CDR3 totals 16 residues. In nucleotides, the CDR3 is TGTGCCAGCAGTGAGAGGACAGGGCGGGGTAACTATGGCTACACCTTC. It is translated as CASSERTGRGNYGYTF.

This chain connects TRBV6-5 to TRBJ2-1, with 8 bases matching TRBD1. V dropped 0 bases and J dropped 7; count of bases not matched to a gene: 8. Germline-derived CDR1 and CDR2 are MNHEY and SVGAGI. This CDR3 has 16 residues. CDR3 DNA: TGTGCCAGCAGTTACTCGACAACCGGACAGGGTAATGAGCAGTTCTTC. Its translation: CASSYSTTGQGNEQFF.

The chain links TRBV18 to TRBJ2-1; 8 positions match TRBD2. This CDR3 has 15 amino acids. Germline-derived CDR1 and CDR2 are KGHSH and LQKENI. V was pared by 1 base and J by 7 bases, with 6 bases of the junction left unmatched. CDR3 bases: TGTGCCAGCTCACCACAAATAGCGGGGACGAATGAGCAGTTCTTC. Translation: CASSPQIAGTNEQFF.

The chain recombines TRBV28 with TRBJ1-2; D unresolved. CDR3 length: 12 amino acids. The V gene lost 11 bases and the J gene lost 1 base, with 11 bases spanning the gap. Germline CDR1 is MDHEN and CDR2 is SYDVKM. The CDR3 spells CAAQTLNYGYTF. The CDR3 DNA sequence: TGTGCCGCCCAGACACTTAACTATGGCTACACCTTC.